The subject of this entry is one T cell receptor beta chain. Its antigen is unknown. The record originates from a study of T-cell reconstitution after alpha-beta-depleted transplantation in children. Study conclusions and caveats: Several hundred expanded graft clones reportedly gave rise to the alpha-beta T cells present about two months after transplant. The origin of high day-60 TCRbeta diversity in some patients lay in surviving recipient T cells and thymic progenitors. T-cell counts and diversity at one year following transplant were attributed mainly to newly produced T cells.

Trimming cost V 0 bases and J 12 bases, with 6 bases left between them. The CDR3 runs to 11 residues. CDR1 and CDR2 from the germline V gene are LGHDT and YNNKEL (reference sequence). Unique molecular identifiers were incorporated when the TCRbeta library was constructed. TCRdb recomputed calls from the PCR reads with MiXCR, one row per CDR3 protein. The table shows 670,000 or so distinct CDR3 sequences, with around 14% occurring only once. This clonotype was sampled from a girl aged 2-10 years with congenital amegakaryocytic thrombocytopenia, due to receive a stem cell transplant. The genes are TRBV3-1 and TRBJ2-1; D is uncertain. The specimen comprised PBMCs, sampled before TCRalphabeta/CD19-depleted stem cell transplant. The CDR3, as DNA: TGTGCCAGCAGCCAAGAATTCGGGCAGTTCTTC. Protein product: CASSQEFGQFF.